This TCR beta chain derives from a study of cytomegalovirus exposure and HLA in healthy donors (TCRdb year 2017). In the study overall: An earlier analysis of approximately 600 of the donors reported 250 to 300 Gb of sequence data and some 120 million unique TCR beta sequences from around 200 million T cells. An early release that covered about 600 HLA-typed donors contained around 300 gigabases of sequencing data and around 85 million unique TCR sequences. Of the roughly 420 genotyped donors, less than 90% were placed in the genetic ancestry cluster associated with self-reported Caucasian donors. The study was designed to test whether signatures of past pathogen exposure could be identified by cataloging public T cell receptors. The T cell repertoires of about 700 subjects were profiled by immunosequencing and related to cytomegalovirus serostatus. Besides the first cohort of under 700 subjects, a separate validation cohort made up of 90 to 150 different subjects was used. The study combined high-throughput TCR immunosequencing, statistical association of individual TCRs with disease status, and machine learning to predict cytomegalovirus infection status. A later analysis re-examined previously published TCR beta repertoires from 610 or so donors and added high-resolution HLA genotyping to investigate patterns of TCR occurrence. The later analysis used no new phenotypic data to find candidate immune exposures, relying instead on TCR beta sequences and their occurrence across donors. To decide whether each TCR beta V gene segment behaved as functional or pseudogenic, an earlier analysis of some 570 of the donors relied on high-throughput TCR beta sequencing. Donor age, sex, ethnicity and CMV serostatus were compiled together with the repertoire data. A later genetic analysis took genome-wide SNP genotypes for about 55% of the 666 donors and used that subset as a discovery cohort. All discovery cohort repertoires had been generated on a single sequencing platform. HLA typing included class I and class II loci at four-digit resolution. Typing coverage varied by locus: roughly 629-640 donors for A, B, C, DRB1 and DQB1; roughly 510 for DQA1; nearly 610 for DPA1; some 470 for DPB1. Four or five DR-DQ haplotypes were handled as single units for association and clustering, since linkage in the cohort was strong. On average, 235,054 unique TCR beta nucleotide sequences were sequenced per donor among 398 genotyped donors of the cohort, with roughly 18% of those sequences being non-productive.

Summary of the overall study and its limitations: A total of 150 to 200 TCR beta chains were listed by the study as associated with cytomegalovirus. The authors suggested that the approach could potentially be generalized to other disease states and immunological phenotypes. In a later analysis, HLA-associated TCR beta chains were found to be more clonally expanded and to have lower generation probabilities than equally common non-associated chains. Compared with the roughly 670-donor mean, donors in an Asian-associated ancestry cluster had fewer N-insertions in productive TCRs, according to a later genetic analysis. Most CMV-associated TCR beta chains appeared to be HLA-restricted in a later analysis, and the HLA associations seemed to be driven largely by CMV exposure. Strong co-occurrence of HLA alleles, especially DR and DQ, made assigning TCR associations to individual alleles difficult. CMV serostatus was the only immune exposure information available for the cohort. A further reported finding was that TCR beta sequences accurately predicted the HLA-A and HLA-B alleles for most subjects in the first cohort. Because counts were too low, about 17 rarely observed V segments, including chromosome 9 orphons, were excluded from the earlier analysis of 587 of the donors. Sequencing depth was assumed to be roughly uniform across donors in the presence/absence analyses, though that assumption may not hold. The classifier was reported to diagnose cytomegalovirus status with high specificity and sensitivity in both the original cohort and the validation cohort. A later analysis reported that several top co-occurrence clusters appeared linked to parvovirus B19, influenza, CMV and Epstein-Barr virus. According to a later analysis, TCR association rates differed among HLA loci, with DRB1 alleles showing the most associated TCRs and HLA-C alleles showing the fewest. Because HLA typing was unavailable for some donors at each locus, only the typed subset was used in association tests. In an earlier analysis of around 600 of the donors, most TCR beta V segments were observed in productive rearrangements about 87% or about 30% of the time, broadly matching IMGT annotations. Specific HLA alleles were associated with around 18,000 TCR beta sequences at a false discovery rate of 0.05 in a later analysis. Only TCR beta chains were sequenced in this cohort, and the absence of alpha or paired-chain data limited detectable features. While some public TCRs were present in many individuals, most TCR sequences turned up only very rarely across donors. In a later genetic analysis, a missense DCLRE1C variant was associated with V-gene and J-gene trimming of TCR beta chains, and the association was replicated in an independent cohort. Three of the identified cytomegalovirus-associated TCR beta chains were confirmed in vitro to be specific for cytomegalovirus antigens. A cluster of highly shared sequence variants was judged likely to represent a technical artifact of the sequencing pipeline. Linkage disequilibrium might explain the correlated functional status among segregating V segments, but an unknown experimental factor could not be ruled out.

Receptors were amplified or captured by the immunoSEQ multiplex PCR assay. The multiplex PCR relied on a mix of 60 forward primers for TCR Vbeta segments and 13 reverse primers for TCR Jbeta segments. Amplification of the CDR3 region of rearranged TCR beta genes was performed with a multiplex PCR assay on genomic DNA. The Illumina HiSeq System was used to sequence the amplified TCR beta libraries as 87-base-pair reads. As for the authors' bioinformatics: A later analysis counted 65 million to 90 million unique TCR beta chains across the 550 to 800 repertoires, and roughly 10 million of these chains were shared by at least two donors. Raw reads were error-corrected and collapsed into unique sequences by a nearest-neighbor algorithm in which closely related sequences were merged to remove PCR and sequencing errors. Alignment of CDR3 sequences to IMGT reference sequences was used to assign V, D and J gene segments. Each retained sequence needed at least a six-nucleotide match to both a V gene segment and a J gene segment. A rearrangement was called productive if the CDR3 had no stop codons and remained in frame with V and J, and every other rearrangement was called non-productive. Following IMGT convention, CDR3 was defined as the stretch from the second conserved V-encoded cysteine to the conserved J-encoded phenylalanine. In an earlier analysis of approximately 500 of the donors, sequences lacking an unambiguous match to a single V gene segment were excluded. An earlier analysis of about 590 of the donors classified V segments as functional when productive rearrangements were above 56.7% and as segregating when the standard deviation between donors was above 5%. A statistical classification framework was built for diagnosing cytomegalovirus status from the catalog of TCR beta chain sequences. A later analysis assigned V and J genes by comparing TCR nucleotide sequences with IMGT/GENE-DB human TR gene sequences. In a later analysis, CDR3 sequences and most-parsimonious VDJ recombination scenarios were assigned using the TCRdist pipeline. In a later analysis, each TCR beta chain was defined by its CDR3 amino acid sequence together with its V-gene family, and reads without a unique V-gene family were excluded. As a way to deal with suspected cross-contamination and a sequencing artifact, a later analysis dropped more than 500 nucleotide sequences that were highly shared and had low generation probability. In a later analysis, a clonal expansion index was calculated for each public chain from normalized within-repertoire ranks of inferred template counts. A later analysis computed generation probabilities with a VDJ recombination model fitted to out-of-frame rearrangements, and checked the results against IGoR. In a later analysis, TCR-TCR, TCR-HLA and TCR-CMV co-occurrence was scored with hypergeometric tests, and a repertoire-size bias correction was applied to TCR pairs. False discovery rates were estimated in a later analysis by permuting HLA or CMV assignments 20 times. In a later analysis, co-occurring TCRs were grouped with DBSCAN, and TCRdist sequence similarity was added when clustering was performed within HLA-allele-positive subsets. For co-occurrence clustering, repertoires with fewer than 30,000 or more than 120,000 public chains were excluded, along with roughly 5 repertoires with anomalous nucleotide sharing. What TCRdb holds here is the immuneACCESS table cut down to in-frame rearrangements. Part of the clones is not present; checked against another copy, under half of the missing clones reflect an unresolved V gene, and the others are unexplained. The DNA was the basis for D and trimming; V, J and clone size are from that table. The sample profile shows about 100,000 clones; approximately 79% of them were found once. Clones ranked in the top ten supply about 3.1% of the sample.

The cohort consisted of 600 to 750 healthy bone marrow donors. Cohort members were all nominally healthy when sampled, although unrecorded immune exposures were likely present. The donor was CMV seronegative and was included in the group of several hundred seronegative cohort members. A peripheral blood sample was provided by each donor, and peripheral blood mononuclear cells were used for TCR beta sequencing. Genomic DNA extraction from the blood cell samples was performed with the Qiagen DNeasy Blood Extraction Kit. To note about this clone: It has no known antigen specificity. Per-base quality was not reported, and no clone a single base away is much larger than it.

Sequenced material: PBMCs. The TCR sequence derives from a woman aged 35 to 49 in good health and CMV-seronegative.

The CDR3 has the sequence CASSLQTIISQETQYF. The sequenced DNA is TGTGCCAGCAGCTTACAGACTATAATAAGCCAAGAGACCCAGTACTTC. The V gene is TRBV11-2 and the J gene is TRBJ2-5; possibly the D gene is TRBD2, per 5 matching bases. The CDR3 runs 16 residues from the cysteine to the phenylalanine. Left in the record is the CDR3 DNA by itself, 48 bases read in frame from the first base. As encoded in the germline V gene, CDR1 is SGHAT while CDR2 is FQNNGV. Cut back by 2 bases and 1 base, the V and J ends lie 14 bases apart.